The 32 T cell receptor beta chains reported below all come from one sample, sequenced in a study of blood T cell repertoires in COVID-19. Libraries were prepared by immunoSEQ multiplex PCR; TCRdb keeps only in-frame clonotypes and omits some of them. Altogether approximately 260,000 clones are present, 89% being singletons, with the ten largest covering 3.5% to 5.5%. Input material: peripheral blood. The receptor source for this set is a woman aged 40 to 49 who had recovered from COVID-19.

This clone was recorded once. V usage is TRBV5-1 and J usage is TRBJ2-5, with TRBD1 as a possible D gene (5 bases). Germline lookup yields CDR1 SGHRS and CDR2 YFSETQ. The CDR3 is made up of 16 amino acids. Trimming removed 0 bases from V and 3 bases from J, with 15 bases in between. The CDR3 spells CASSLGSTGLEETQYF. CDR3 coding DNA: TGCGCCAGCAGCTTGGGGAGTACAGGTTTAGAAGAGACCCAGTACTTC.

This sequence joins TRBV7-2 and TRBJ2-1; 9 bases match TRBD2. J lost 4 bases, V lost 5 bases, and 6 bases had no gene match. The germline CDR1 and CDR2 sequences are SGHTA and FQGNSA. There are 15 residues in the CDR3. The DNA for the CDR3 is TGTGCCAGCAGCAATAGCGGGGGAGGATACAATGAGCAGTTCTTC. Its translation is CASSNSGGGYNEQFF.

This clone was detected only a few times. The chain carries TRBV19 and TRBJ1-2, with D possibly matching TRBD1 (5 bases). V lost 3 bases to trimming and J lost 2 bases, with 13 bases between them. The germline V gene has CDR1 LNHDA and CDR2 SQIVND (reference sequence). The CDR3 runs to 15 residues. The CDR3 DNA follows: TGTGCCAGTAGTATGTCGGGGGTACACAACTATGGCTACACCTTC. This translates into CASSMSGVHNYGYTF.

The sample holds a few counts of this clone. CDR3 sequence: CASSSLSSGELFF. The DNA of the CDR3 is TGTGCCAGCAGCTCTCTTAGCAGCGGGGAGCTGTTTTTT. This chain joins TRBV11-2 and TRBJ2-2; D not resolved. The CDR3 runs to 13 residues. Germline V gene lookup returns CDR1 SGHAT and CDR2 FQNNGV. The germline V and J ends were trimmed by 4 bases and 7 bases, with 10 bases remaining between them.

This rearrangement joins TRBV3-1 (or the pseudogene TRBV3-2) to TRBJ2-1; D is possibly TRBD2 (5 bases). Trimming took off 1 base at V and 10 bases at J, with 17 bases between the two ends. Germline V lookup: CDR1 LGHDT, CDR2 YNNKEL (reference sequence). There are 15 residues in the CDR3. CDR3 protein: CASSQVNGPWEEQFF. In DNA, the CDR3 is TGTGCCAGCAGCCAAGTTAACGGGCCCTGGGAGGAGCAGTTCTTC.

This rearrangement joins TRBV2 to TRBJ1-2; D possibly corresponds to TRBD1 (5 bases). CDR3 length equals 13 residues. V was shortened by 6 bases and J by 3 bases, with 11 bases between the two germline ends. Germline assignment: CDR1 SNHLY and CDR2 FYNNEI. CDR3 region: CASRGGTDYGYTF. In DNA form, the CDR3 reads TGTGCCAGCAGGGGCGGGACGGACTATGGCTACACCTTC.

This clone appeared a few times. J is TRBJ1-4 and V is TRBV7-9; no definite D call. Trimming left V 5 bases short and J 4 bases short, with 17 bases between. The CDR3 is made up of 16 amino acids. Germline V gene lookup returns CDR1 SEHNR and CDR2 FQNEAQ (reference sequence). The CDR3 sequence: CASSRTMRGRNEKLFF. The CDR3 DNA is TGTGCCAGCAGCCGAACTATGCGCGGGCGTAATGAAAAACTGTTTTTT.

The chain employs TRBV9 and TRBJ2-1; 7 bases agree with TRBD2. The CDR3 has 14 amino acids. The germline CDR1 and CDR2 sequences are SGDLS and YYNGEE. J was trimmed by 8 bases and V by 4 bases; bases with no gene match: 9. This CDR3 is CASSWREFRDEQFF. CDR3 DNA: TGTGCCAGCAGCTGGCGGGAGTTCCGGGATGAGCAGTTCTTC.

This chain links TRBV27 with TRBJ2-7; D remains unclear. The CDR3 is 14 amino acids. Trimming removed 5 bases from V and 1 base from J, with 12 bases in between. The germline CDR1 and CDR2 sequences are MNHEY and SMNVEV (reference sequence). In DNA, the CDR3 is TGTGCCAGCAGTACGGCTGACACGTCCTACGAGCAGTACTTC. Protein sequence: CASSTADTSYEQYF.

In this sample, this clone turned up once. The V and J genes are TRBV4-3 and TRBJ2-5; D is unresolved. CDR1 is LGHNA and CDR2 is YSLEER in the germline V gene. The CDR3 covers 15 residues. V lost 0 bases and J lost 3, with 11 bases in between. CDR3: CASSQDWAGEETQYF. The CDR3 DNA reads TGCGCCAGCAGCCAAGATTGGGCAGGCGAAGAGACCCAGTACTTC.

The chain recombines TRBV5-1 with TRBJ1-3; a weak D match, TRBD1 (6 bases). The CDR3 sequence is 14 residues long. The V gene lost 3 bases and the J gene lost 2 bases, with 9 bases spanning the gap. Per the germline V gene, CDR1 is SGHRS and CDR2 is YFSETQ. CDR3 nucleotides: TGCGCCAGCAGCTCACAGGGTCCTGGAAACACCATATATTTT. Protein: CASSSQGPGNTIYF. The variable domain in full, completed from reference TRBV5-1 and TRBJ1-3, reads KAGVTQTPRYLIKTRGQQVTLSCSPISGHRSVSWYQQTPGQGLQFLFEYFSETQRNKGNFPGRFSGRQFSNSRSEMNVSTLELGDSALYLCASSSQGPGNTIYFGEGSWLTVV.

A single count supports this clone. This chain connects TRBV19 to TRBJ2-4, with 10 bases lining up with TRBD2. The CDR3 extends over 16 amino acids. In germline, CDR1 is LNHDA, CDR2 SQIVND (reference sequence). V dropped 5 bases and J dropped 5; count of bases not matched to a gene: 9. Written as DNA, the CDR3 is TGTGCCAGTAGTCCTACAGCGGGAGGGCCGGAAAACATTCAGTACTTC. Residues: CASSPTAGGPENIQYF.

The chain combines TRBV7-9 with TRBJ2-1; perhaps TRBD1 as D (6 bases). V was shortened by 4 bases and J by 7 bases, with 17 bases between the two germline ends. The CDR3 contains 15 residues. Germline V CDR1 and CDR2: SEHNR, FQNEAQ (reference sequence). DNA of the CDR3: TGTGCCAGCAGCTCATACACAGGGTTGGAAAATGAGCAGTTCTTC. Translated: CASSSYTGLENEQFF. Supplemented by reference TRBV7-9 and TRBJ2-1, the full variable domain reads DTGVSQNPRHKITKRGQNVTFRCDPISEHNRLYWYRQTLGQGPEFLTYFQNEAQLEKSRLLSDRFSAERPKGSFSTLEIQRTEQGDSAMYLCASSSYTGLENEQFFGPGTRLTVL.

The chain joins TRBV28 to TRBJ2-7; 7 bases line up with TRBD1. The junction had 9 bases not matched to a gene; V was cut back by 6 bases and J by 1 base. Germline lookup yields CDR1 MDHEN and CDR2 SYDVKM. The CDR3 contains 15 residues. CDR3 in DNA: TGTGCCAGCAGACAGGGGCGCGAAAGGTCCTACGAGCAGTACTTC. Encoded protein: CASRQGRERSYEQYF. Variable domain in full (rest from reference TRBV28 and TRBJ2-7): DVKVTQSSRYLVKRTGEKVFLECVQDMDHENMFWYRQDPGLGLRLIYFSYDVKMKEKGDIPEGYSVSREKKERFSLILESASTNQTSMYLCASRQGRERSYEQYFGPGTRLTVT.

The V call is TRBV6-1, the J call TRBJ1-6; 9 positions agree with TRBD1. Germline V CDR1 and CDR2: MNHNS, SASEGT. Unmatched junction bases numbered 11, after V lost 4 bases and J lost 7 bases. The CDR3 is made up of 17 amino acids. CDR3 in DNA: TGTGCCAGCAGTGGTCCCGGGACAGGGAGCGGGAATTCACCCCTCCACTTT. Its translation: CASSGPGTGSGNSPLHF.

This rearrangement joins TRBV6-1 to TRBJ2-7; maybe TRBD1 (6 bases). CDR3 length: 15 amino acids. Looked up from germline, CDR1 is MNHNS and CDR2 is SASEGT. Trimming stripped 3 bases from V and 5 bases from J, with 17 bases between. CDR3 sequence (DNA): TGTGCCAGCAGTGAGCCAGGGGAGTTTACCCACGAGCAGTACTTC. Its protein is CASSEPGEFTHEQYF.

This chain connects TRBV30 to TRBJ2-1; 7 positions agree with TRBD2. CDR1 and CDR2 (germline): GTSNPN, SVGIG (reference sequence). This CDR3 is built from 16 residues. The ends lost 2 bases at V and 0 bases at J; junction bases unmatched: 7. The CDR3 sequence is CAWSITGRGSYNEQFF. The CDR3, as DNA: TGTGCCTGGAGTATTACGGGGAGGGGCTCCTACAATGAGCAGTTCTTC. Filled out from reference TRBV30 and TRBJ2-1, the complete variable domain reads SQTIHQWPATLVQPVGSPLSLECTVEGTSNPNLYWYRQAAGRGLQLLFYSVGIGQISSEVPQNLSASRPQDRQFILSSKKLLLSDSGFYLCAWSITGRGSYNEQFFGPGTRLTVL.

In this sample, this clone turned up once. The chain recombines TRBV6-2 or TRBV6-3 with TRBJ1-4, with a weak D call TRBD1 (6 bases). This CDR3 comprises 15 residues. Germline lookup yields CDR1 MNHEY and CDR2 SVGEGT. Deletions cut 4 bases from V and 6 bases from J, with 15 bases between. CDR3 amino acids: CASSSEQGGHEKLFF. The CDR3 DNA is TGTGCCAGCAGTTCCGAACAGGGCGGGCATGAAAAACTGTTTTTT.

This clone is a singleton in its sample. The chain is built from TRBV3-1 (or the pseudogene TRBV3-2) and TRBJ2-7; TRBD2 is a possible D gene (6 bases). The germline V and J ends were trimmed by 3 bases and 5 bases, with 17 bases remaining between them. CDR3 length: 15 residues. The V gene's germline CDR1 is LGHDT and CDR2 YNNKEL (reference sequence). CDR3 protein: CASSQRDRGSNEQYV. The DNA of the CDR3 is TGTGCCAGCAGCCAGCGGGACCGGGGTTCTAACGAGCAGTACGTC.

This chain connects TRBV27 to TRBJ2-2; D gene uncertain. The V end was cut by 6 bases, the J end by 0 bases, with 11 bases between. Per germline, CDR1 MNHEY and CDR2 SMNVEV (reference sequence). CDR3 length equals 15 residues. CDR3 region: CASRARATNTGELFF. The CDR3 DNA follows: TGTGCCAGCAGGGCCAGAGCGACGAACACCGGGGAGCTGTTTTTT.

The rearrangement joins TRBV27 to TRBJ2-7; D uncertain. V was trimmed by 6 bases and J by 2 bases, leaving 32 bases between them. Germline V gene data show CDR1 as MNHEY and CDR2 as SMNVEV (reference sequence). CDR3 size: 20 residues. CDR3 in amino acids: CASRARNHKTPQRRPYEQYV. The CDR3, as DNA: TGTGCCAGCAGGGCCCGAAATCATAAGACACCACAAAGACGTCCCTACGAGCAGTACGTC.

There are a few counts of this clone. The rearrangement joins TRBV27 to TRBJ2-2; 8 bases are shared with TRBD2. CDR3 size: 14 residues. Per germline, CDR1 MNHEY and CDR2 SMNVEV (reference sequence). With V trimmed by 8 bases and J by 4 bases, 6 bases remained unmatched. The CDR3 nucleotides read TGTGCCAGCCAAGCGGGAGTCGGCACCGGGGAGCTGTTTTTT. Protein sequence: CASQAGVGTGELFF.

V gene TRBV5-1 combines with J gene TRBJ2-1; 10 bases fit TRBD2. The CDR3 totals 15 residues. The germline gives CDR1 SGHRS, CDR2 YFSETQ. V was clipped by 3 bases and J by 7 bases; unmatched bases: 7. DNA of the CDR3: TGCGCCAGCAGCTCCCGGGGTAGCGGGGGGAATGAGCAGTTCTTC. The encoded protein is CASSSRGSGGNEQFF.

The genes are TRBV4-2 and TRBJ2-1; TRBD2 might be the D (6 bases). CDR1 and CDR2 from the germline V gene are LGHNA and YNFKEQ. This CDR3 comprises 15 residues. With 0 bases removed from V and 7 bases from J, the gap between germline ends came to 13 bases. CDR3 amino acids: CASSQDWRGRNEQFF. The CDR3 DNA reads TGTGCCAGCAGCCAAGATTGGAGGGGAAGGAATGAGCAGTTCTTC.

The V and J genes are TRBV5-4 and TRBJ1-1, with D perhaps matching TRBD1 (6 bases). The CDR3 runs 15 residues. Germline CDR1 and CDR2: SGHNT and YYREEE (reference sequence). Between the trimmed V and J ends, which lost 3 bases and 1 base, there was a span of 13 bases. In DNA, the CDR3 is TGTGCCAGCAGCTCACCCAAGACAGGGAACACTGAAGCTTTCTTT. Translating it yields CASSSPKTGNTEAFF.

This chain links TRBV11-2 with TRBJ2-1; 13 nucleotides match TRBD2. The CDR3 is 18 residues long. After removal of 5 bases from V and 7 bases from J, the junction contained 14 bases not matched to a gene. The germline V gene encodes CDR1 SGHAT and CDR2 FQNNGV. The CDR3 protein is CASSLTLLGLAGENEQFF. DNA of the CDR3: TGTGCCAGCAGCCTGACCCTTCTTGGACTAGCGGGAGAGAATGAGCAGTTCTTC.

V and J are TRBV6-2 or TRBV6-3 and TRBJ2-1; the match to TRBD2 covers 12 bases. CDR3 length: 15 residues. V dropped 6 bases and J dropped 7; count of bases not matched to a gene: 7. The germline V gene encodes CDR1 MNHEY and CDR2 SVGEGT. CDR3 DNA sequence: TGTGCCAGCAGCCCGACTAGCGGGAGATGGAATGAGCAGTTCTTC. Translation gives CASSPTSGRWNEQFF.

The chain uses TRBV18 and TRBJ1-2; D unclear. The germline V gene has CDR1 KGHSH and CDR2 LQKENI. This CDR3 spans 13 amino acids. V lost 2 bases to trimming and J lost 3 bases, with 7 bases between them. Here the CDR3 reads CASSPERDYGYTF. CDR3 nucleotide sequence: TGTGCCAGCTCACCAGAACGAGACTATGGCTACACCTTC.

The chain joins TRBV3-1 (or the pseudogene TRBV3-2) to TRBJ1-2; possible D gene TRBD1, 5 bases. Germline V CDR1 and CDR2: LGHDT, YNNKEL (reference sequence). The CDR3 runs to 13 residues. Trimming removed 4 bases at V and 8 bases at J, with 14 bases between. In nucleotides, the CDR3 is TGTGCCAGCAGCCGCAGGGAAATTGAGGGCTACACCTTC. Translating gives CASSRREIEGYTF.

The V and J genes are TRBV7-9 and TRBJ1-4; 7 nucleotides align to TRBD1. Germline CDR1 and CDR2: SEHNR and FQNEAQ (reference sequence). J was trimmed by 2 bases and V by 5 bases; bases with no gene match: 2. There are 14 residues in the CDR3. In DNA, the CDR3 is TGTGCCAGCAGCCCACAGGGGACTAATGAAAAACTGTTTTTT. The encoded protein is CASSPQGTNEKLFF.

This clone was seen a single time. The CDR3 nucleotides are TGTGCCAGCCGACGACTACCCGGAGGTTCCTACGAGCAGTACTTC. As protein: CASRRLPGGSYEQYF. V is TRBV27 and J is TRBJ2-7, with a possible D match to TRBD2 (5 bases). This CDR3 is 15 amino acids long. Germline V gene lookup returns CDR1 MNHEY and CDR2 SMNVEV (reference sequence). Trimming removed 8 bases at V and 1 base at J, with 18 bases between.

The V and J genes are TRBV5-1 and TRBJ2-1; 11 bases are shared with TRBD1. With 3 bases clipped from V and 5 bases from J, the junction kept 13 bases outside the gene matches. Germline loops: CDR1 SGHRS, CDR2 YFSETQ. The CDR3 loop spans 18 amino acids. The CDR3 DNA reads as TGCGCCAGCAGCTGGGGCTCTTATCCGGGACAGGGGGACAATGAGCAGTTCTTC. It translates to CASSWGSYPGQGDNEQFF. Full variable domain (outside the CDR3, taken from reference TRBV5-1 and TRBJ2-1): KAGVTQTPRYLIKTRGQQVTLSCSPISGHRSVSWYQQTPGQGLQFLFEYFSETQRNKGNFPGRFSGRQFSNSRSEMNVSTLELGDSALYLCASSWGSYPGQGDNEQFFGPGTRLTVL.